This entry is about one T cell receptor beta chain. The antigen is undetermined. The data were taken from a study of graft-versus-host responses after intestinal transplantation. Study details: Multivisceral, liver-intestinal, or isolated intestinal transplants were given to recipients.

The protocol was immunoSEQ multiplex PCR, while the TCRdb copy is restricted to in-frame clones and leaves out a portion. The table includes tens of thousands of clones, roughly 95% detected once. CDR3 length: 14 amino acids. CDR1 SEHNR and CDR2 FQNEAQ come from the germline V gene (reference sequence). Deletions cut 8 bases from V and 4 bases from J, with 15 bases between. The material was unstimulated CD8+ T cells sorted from spleen or lymph node cells, obtained before transplant. The clonotype originates from a human donor who was the organ donor for an intestinal transplant. This chain links TRBV7-9 with TRBJ2-1, with D hard to call. The DNA of the CDR3 is TGTGCCAGCTTAAACGATAGTCCATACAATGAGCAGTTCTTC. Amino acid sequence: CASLNDSPYNEQFF.